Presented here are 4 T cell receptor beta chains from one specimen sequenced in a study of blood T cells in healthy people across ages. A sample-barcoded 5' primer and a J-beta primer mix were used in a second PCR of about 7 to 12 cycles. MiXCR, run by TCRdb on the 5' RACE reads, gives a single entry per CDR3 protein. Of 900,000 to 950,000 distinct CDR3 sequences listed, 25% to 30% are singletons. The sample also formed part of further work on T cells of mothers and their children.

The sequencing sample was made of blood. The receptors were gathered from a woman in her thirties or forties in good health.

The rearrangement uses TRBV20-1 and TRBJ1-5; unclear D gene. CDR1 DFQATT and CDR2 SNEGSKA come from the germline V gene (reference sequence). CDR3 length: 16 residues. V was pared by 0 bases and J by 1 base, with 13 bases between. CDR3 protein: CSARDSRGLSNQPQHF. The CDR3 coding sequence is TGCAGTGCTAGAGATTCCCGGGGATTGAGCAATCAGCCCCAGCATTTT.

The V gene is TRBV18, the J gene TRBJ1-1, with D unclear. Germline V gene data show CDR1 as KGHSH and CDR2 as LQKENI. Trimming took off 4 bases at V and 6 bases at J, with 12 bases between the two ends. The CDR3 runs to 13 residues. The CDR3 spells CASSRHKDSEAFF. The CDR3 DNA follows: TGTGCCAGCTCACGCCACAAGGACTCTGAAGCTTTCTTT.

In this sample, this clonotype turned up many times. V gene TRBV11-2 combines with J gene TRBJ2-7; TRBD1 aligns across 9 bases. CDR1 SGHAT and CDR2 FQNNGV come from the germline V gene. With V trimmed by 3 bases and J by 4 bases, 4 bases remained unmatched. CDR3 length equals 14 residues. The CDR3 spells CASSFDRGRYEQYF. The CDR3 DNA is TGTGCCAGCAGCTTTGACAGGGGGAGGTACGAGCAGTACTTC. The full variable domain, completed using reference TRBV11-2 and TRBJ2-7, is EAGVAQSPRYKIIEKRQSVAFWCNPISGHATLYWYQQILGQGPKLLIQFQNNGVVDDSQLPKDRFSAERLKGVDSTLKIQPAKLEDSAVYLCASSFDRGRYEQYFGPGTRLTVT.

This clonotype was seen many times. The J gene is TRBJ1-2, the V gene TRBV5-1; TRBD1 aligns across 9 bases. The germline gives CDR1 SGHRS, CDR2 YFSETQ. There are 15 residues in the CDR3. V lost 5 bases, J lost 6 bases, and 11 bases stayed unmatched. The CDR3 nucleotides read TGCGCCAGCAGTGGGTCGGGACAGGGAGTGGATGGCTACACCTTC. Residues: CASSGSGQGVDGYTF.